This TCR beta chain originates from a study of OX40 agonist ivuxolimab in advanced cancers. Study-level information: Every patient in dose escalation had hepatocellular carcinoma, melanoma, renal cell or head and neck cancer.

The germline V and J ends were trimmed by 9 bases and 0 bases, with 9 bases remaining between them. CDR1 is MRHNA, CDR2 SNTAGT, per germline. The CDR3 length is 14 residues. TCRdb keeps only in-frame clones here, not all; method: immunoSEQ multiplex PCR. Among over 75,000 clones listed, about 90% were seen once. For this clone: Its antigen is unknown.

Study conclusions and caveats: Partial responders dosed at 0.1-3.0 mg/kg displayed clonal expansion ranking among the lowest.

The V and J genes are TRBV6-4 and TRBJ2-6; a weak D match, TRBD2 (6 bases). This clonotype originated in an adult with an advanced solid tumor such as melanoma, head and neck, liver or kidney cancer. Material: CD4+ or CD8+ T cells sorted from blood, obtained in a trial of the OX40 agonist ivuxolimab. CDR3 residues: CASSGSSGANVLTF. The CDR3 DNA sequence: TGTGCCAGTAGCGGAAGCTCTGGGGCCAACGTCCTGACTTTC.